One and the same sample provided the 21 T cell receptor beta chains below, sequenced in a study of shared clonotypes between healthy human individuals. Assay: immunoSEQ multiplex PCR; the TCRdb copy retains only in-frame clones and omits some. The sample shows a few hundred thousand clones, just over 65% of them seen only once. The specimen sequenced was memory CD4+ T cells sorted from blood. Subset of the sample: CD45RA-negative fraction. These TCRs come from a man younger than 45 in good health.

The CDR3 sequence is CASTTDRGLPVTDTQYF. Written as DNA, the CDR3 is TGCGCCAGCACCACAGACAGGGGACTACCGGTCACAGATACGCAGTATTTT. V is TRBV4-1 and J is TRBJ2-3, with D possibly being TRBD1 (8 bases). The CDR3 extends over 17 amino acids. Trimming removed 7 bases at V and 2 bases at J, with 22 bases between. Germline values: CDR1 MGHRA, CDR2 YSYEKL.

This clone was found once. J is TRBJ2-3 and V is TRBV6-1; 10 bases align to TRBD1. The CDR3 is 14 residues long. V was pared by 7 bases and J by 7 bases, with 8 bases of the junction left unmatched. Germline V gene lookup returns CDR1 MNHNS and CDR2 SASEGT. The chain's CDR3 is CASNKGQGVNTQYF. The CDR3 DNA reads TGTGCCAGCAACAAAGGACAGGGGGTAAATACGCAGTATTTT.

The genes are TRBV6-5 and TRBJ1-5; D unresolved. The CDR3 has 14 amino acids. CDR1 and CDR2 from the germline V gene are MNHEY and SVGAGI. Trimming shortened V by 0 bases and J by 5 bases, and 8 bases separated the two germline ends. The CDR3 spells CASSYSSGDQPQHF. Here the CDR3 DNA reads TGTGCCAGCAGTTACTCGTCCGGAGATCAGCCCCAGCATTTT.

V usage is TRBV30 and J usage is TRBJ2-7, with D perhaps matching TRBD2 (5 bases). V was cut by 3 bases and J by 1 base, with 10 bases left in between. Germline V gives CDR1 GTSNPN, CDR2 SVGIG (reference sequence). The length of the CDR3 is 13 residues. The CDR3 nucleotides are TGTGCCTGGAGCAACGGGGTTTCCTACGAGCAGTACTTC. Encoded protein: CAWSNGVSYEQYF.

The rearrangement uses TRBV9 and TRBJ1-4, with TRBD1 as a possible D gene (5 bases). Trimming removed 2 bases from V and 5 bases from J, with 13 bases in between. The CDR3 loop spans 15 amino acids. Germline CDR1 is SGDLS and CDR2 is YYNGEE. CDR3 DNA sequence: TGTGCCAGCAGCGTCCGGGACGGACGAAATGAAAAACTGTTTTTT. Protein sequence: CASSVRDGRNEKLFF.

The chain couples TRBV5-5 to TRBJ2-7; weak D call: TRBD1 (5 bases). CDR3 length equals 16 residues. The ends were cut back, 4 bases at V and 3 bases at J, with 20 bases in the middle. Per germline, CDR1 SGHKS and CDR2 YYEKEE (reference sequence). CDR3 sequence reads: CASSPHPTQVGYEQYF. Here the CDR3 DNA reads TGTGCCAGCAGCCCACATCCCACACAGGTTGGCTACGAGCAGTACTTC.

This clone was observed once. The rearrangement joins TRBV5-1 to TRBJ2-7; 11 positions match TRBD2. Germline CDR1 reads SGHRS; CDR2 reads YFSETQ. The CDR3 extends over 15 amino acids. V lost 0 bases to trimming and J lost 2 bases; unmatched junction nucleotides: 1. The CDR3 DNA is TGCGCCAGCAGCTTGGGACTAGCGGGACCCTACGAGCAGTACTTC. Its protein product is CASSLGLAGPYEQYF.

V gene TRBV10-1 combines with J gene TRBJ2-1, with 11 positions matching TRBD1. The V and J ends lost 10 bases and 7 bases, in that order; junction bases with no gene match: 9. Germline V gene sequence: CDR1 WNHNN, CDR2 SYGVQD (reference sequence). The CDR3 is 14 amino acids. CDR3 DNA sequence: TGCGCCACCGCCCGGGGACAGGGGGAAAATGAGCAGTTCTTC. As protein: CATARGQGENEQFF.

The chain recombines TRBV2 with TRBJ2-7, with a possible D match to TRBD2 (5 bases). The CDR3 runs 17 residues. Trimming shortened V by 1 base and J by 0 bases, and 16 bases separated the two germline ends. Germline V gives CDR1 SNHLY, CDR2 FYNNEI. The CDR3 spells CASSEGRAGVFSYEQYF. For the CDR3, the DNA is TGTGCCAGCAGTGAAGGTCGTGCGGGTGTCTTCTCCTACGAGCAGTACTTC.

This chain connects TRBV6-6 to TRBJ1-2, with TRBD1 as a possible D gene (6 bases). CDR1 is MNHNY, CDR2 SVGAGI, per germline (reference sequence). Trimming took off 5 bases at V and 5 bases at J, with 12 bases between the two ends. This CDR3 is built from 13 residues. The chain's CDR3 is CASSPDRTYGYTF. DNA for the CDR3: TGTGCCAGCAGTCCCGACAGGACGTATGGCTACACCTTC.

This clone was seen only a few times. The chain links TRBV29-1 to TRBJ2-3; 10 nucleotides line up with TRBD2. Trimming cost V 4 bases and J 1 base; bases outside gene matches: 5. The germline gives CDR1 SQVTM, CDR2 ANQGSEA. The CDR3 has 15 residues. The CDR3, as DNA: TGCAGCGTTGCCCGGACTAGCGGCCGCACAGATACGCAGTATTTT. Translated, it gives CSVARTSGRTDTQYF.

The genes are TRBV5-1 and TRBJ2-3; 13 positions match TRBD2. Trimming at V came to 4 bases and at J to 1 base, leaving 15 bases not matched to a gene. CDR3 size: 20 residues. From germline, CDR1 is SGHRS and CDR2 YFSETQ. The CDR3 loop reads CASSQRTSGSSTARTDTQYF. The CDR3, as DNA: TGCGCCAGCAGCCAACGGACTAGCGGGAGTTCAACGGCTCGCACAGATACGCAGTATTTT.

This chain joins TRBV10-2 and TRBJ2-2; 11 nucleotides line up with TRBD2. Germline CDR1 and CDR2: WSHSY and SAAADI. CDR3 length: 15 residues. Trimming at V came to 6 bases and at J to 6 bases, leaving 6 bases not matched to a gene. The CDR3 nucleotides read TGCGCCAGCAGCTCTACTAGCGGGAGCGCCGGGGAGCTGTTTTTT. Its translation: CASSSTSGSAGELFF.

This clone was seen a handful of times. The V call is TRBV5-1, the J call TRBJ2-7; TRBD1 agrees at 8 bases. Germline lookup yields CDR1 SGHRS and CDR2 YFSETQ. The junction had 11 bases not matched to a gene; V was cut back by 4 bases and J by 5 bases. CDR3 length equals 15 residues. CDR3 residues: CASSTQSSGGHEQYF. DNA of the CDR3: TGCGCCAGCAGCACGCAAAGCTCAGGGGGCCACGAGCAGTACTTC.

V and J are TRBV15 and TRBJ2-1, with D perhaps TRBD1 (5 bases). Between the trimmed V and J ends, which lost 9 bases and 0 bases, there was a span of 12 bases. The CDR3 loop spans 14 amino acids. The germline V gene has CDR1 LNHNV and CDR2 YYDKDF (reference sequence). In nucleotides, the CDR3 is TGTGCCACTCAGGGCGGCAGCTCCTACAATGAGCAGTTCTTC. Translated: CATQGGSSYNEQFF. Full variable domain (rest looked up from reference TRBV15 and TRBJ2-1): DAMVIQNPRYQVTQFGKPVTLSCSQTLNHNVMYWYQQKSSQAPKLLFHYYDKDFNNEADTPDNFQSRRPNTSFCFLDIRSPGLGDTAMYLCATQGGSSYNEQFFGPGTRLTVL.

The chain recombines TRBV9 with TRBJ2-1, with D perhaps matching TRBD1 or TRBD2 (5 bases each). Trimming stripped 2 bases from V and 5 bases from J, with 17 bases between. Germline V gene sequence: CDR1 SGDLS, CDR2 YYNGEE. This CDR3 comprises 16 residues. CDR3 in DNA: TGTGCCAGCAGCGTGGATCCGAGGGGTCGTAACAATGAGCAGTTCTTC. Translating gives CASSVDPRGRNNEQFF.

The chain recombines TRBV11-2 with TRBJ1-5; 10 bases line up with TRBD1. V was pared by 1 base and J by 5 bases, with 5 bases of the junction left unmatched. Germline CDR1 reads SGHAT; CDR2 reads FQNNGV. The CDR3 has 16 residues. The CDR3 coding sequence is TGTGCCAGCAGCTTAGTCGCGGGGACAGGGGATCAGCCCCAGCATTTT. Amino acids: CASSLVAGTGDQPQHF.

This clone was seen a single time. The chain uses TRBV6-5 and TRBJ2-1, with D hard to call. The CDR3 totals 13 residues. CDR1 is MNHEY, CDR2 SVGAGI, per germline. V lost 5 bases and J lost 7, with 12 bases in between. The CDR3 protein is CASSTSVYNEQFF. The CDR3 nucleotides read TGTGCCAGCAGTACCTCAGTATATAATGAGCAGTTCTTC.

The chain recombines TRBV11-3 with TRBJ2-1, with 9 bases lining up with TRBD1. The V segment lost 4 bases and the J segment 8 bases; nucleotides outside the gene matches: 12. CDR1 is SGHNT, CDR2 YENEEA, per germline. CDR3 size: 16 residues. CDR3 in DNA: TGTGCCAGCAGCTCACCGCCGGGACAGGGTCACGATGAGCAGTTCTTC. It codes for CASSSPPGQGHDEQFF. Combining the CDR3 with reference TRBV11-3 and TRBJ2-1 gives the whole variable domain EAGVVQSPRYKIIEKKQPVAFWCNPISGHNTLYWYLQNLGQGPELLIRYENEEAVDDSQLPKDRFSAERLKGVDSTLKIQPAELGDSAVYLCASSSPPGQGHDEQFFGPGTRLTVL.

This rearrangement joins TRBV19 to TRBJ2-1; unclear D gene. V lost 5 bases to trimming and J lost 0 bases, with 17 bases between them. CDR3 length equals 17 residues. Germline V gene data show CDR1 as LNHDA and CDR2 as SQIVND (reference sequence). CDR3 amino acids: CASSLRQAASSYNEQFF. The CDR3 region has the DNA TGTGCCAGTAGTCTTAGGCAGGCGGCAAGCTCCTACAATGAGCAGTTCTTC.

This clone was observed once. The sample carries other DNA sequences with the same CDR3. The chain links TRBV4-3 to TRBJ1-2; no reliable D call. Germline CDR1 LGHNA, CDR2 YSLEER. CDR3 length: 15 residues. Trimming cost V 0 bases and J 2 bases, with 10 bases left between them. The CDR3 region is CASSQDPGGNYGYTF. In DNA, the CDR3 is TGCGCCAGCAGCCAAGATCCAGGAGGGAACTATGGCTACACCTTC.